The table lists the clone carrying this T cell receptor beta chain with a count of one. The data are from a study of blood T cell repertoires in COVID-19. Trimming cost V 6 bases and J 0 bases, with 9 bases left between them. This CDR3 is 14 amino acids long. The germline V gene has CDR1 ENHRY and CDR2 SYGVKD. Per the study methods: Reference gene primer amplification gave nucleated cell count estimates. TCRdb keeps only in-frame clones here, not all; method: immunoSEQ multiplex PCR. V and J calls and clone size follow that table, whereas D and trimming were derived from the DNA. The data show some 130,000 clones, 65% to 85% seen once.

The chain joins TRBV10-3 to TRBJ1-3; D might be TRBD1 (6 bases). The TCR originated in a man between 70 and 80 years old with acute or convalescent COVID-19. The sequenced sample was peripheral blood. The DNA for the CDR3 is TGTGCCATCAGAGGGACACTCTCTGGAAACACCATATATTTT. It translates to CAIRGTLSGNTIYF.